These 8 T cell receptor beta chains were all obtained from the same sample, sequenced in a study of shared clonotypes between healthy human individuals. The data were produced by immunoSEQ multiplex PCR, yet TCRdb's version contains in-frame clones alone and is incomplete. Seen here are about 340,000 clones, over 70% observed once, and the top ten hold more than 9%. Input material: memory CD4+ T cells sorted from blood. Subset indicated: CD45RA-negative fraction. The receptor set was obtained from a man younger than 45 in good health.

The chain recombines TRBV5-5 with TRBJ2-7; perhaps D is TRBD1 or TRBD2 (5 bases each). CDR3 length equals 14 residues. V gave up 4 bases and J gave up 2 bases, with 13 bases separating them. Germline V gene lookup returns CDR1 SGHKS and CDR2 YYEKEE (reference sequence). The CDR3 protein is CASSRDPGAYEQYF. The CDR3 DNA reads TGTGCCAGCAGCCGGGACCCTGGGGCCTACGAGCAGTACTTC.

The chain has TRBV5-1 and TRBJ1-1; TRBD1 is a possible D gene (5 bases). The CDR3 spans 15 residues. In germline, CDR1 is SGHRS, CDR2 YFSETQ. The V gene lost 0 bases and the J gene lost 4 bases, with 13 bases spanning the gap. As DNA, the CDR3 is TGCGCCAGCAGCTTGGATTCAGGGTCTCGCACTGAAGCTTTCTTT. Its translation: CASSLDSGSRTEAFF.

In nucleotides, the CDR3 is TGTGCCAGAAGCTCCACATTGGACAGGGGAAAAGAGGCAACTAATGAAAAACTGTTTTTT. Its translation is CARSSTLDRGKEATNEKLFF. The chain joins TRBV5-3 to TRBJ1-4; 9 positions agree with TRBD1. TRBV5-3 is noted as an ORF with a role that remains uncertain. With 3 bases clipped from V and 0 bases from J, the junction kept 15 bases outside the gene matches. This CDR3 is built from 20 residues.

This chain links TRBV11-2 with TRBJ2-7; no definite D call. CDR1 is SGHAT, CDR2 FQNNGV, per germline. The CDR3 consists of 14 residues. V was pared by 0 bases and J by 0 bases, with 6 bases between. The CDR3 loop is CASSLDGYSYEQYF. DNA of the CDR3: TGTGCCAGCAGCTTAGATGGCTACTCCTACGAGCAGTACTTC.

J is TRBJ2-7 and V is TRBV18; D perhaps matches TRBD1 (6 bases). This CDR3 has 15 residues. Germline V gives CDR1 KGHSH, CDR2 LQKENI. V was shortened by 4 bases and J by 3 bases, with 16 bases between the two germline ends. The CDR3 is CASSRWVQGHYEQYF. CDR3 DNA: TGTGCCAGCTCACGATGGGTACAGGGACACTACGAGCAGTACTTC.

V usage is TRBV28 and J usage is TRBJ2-7; D is uncertain. The CDR3 extends over 13 amino acids. Germline V gives CDR1 MDHEN, CDR2 SYDVKM. The V gene lost 5 bases and the J gene lost 3 bases, with 11 bases spanning the gap. The CDR3 sequence: CASSRTRFYEQYF. The CDR3 DNA is TGTGCCAGCAGTCGTACCCGATTCTACGAGCAGTACTTC.

The chain joins TRBV4-1 to TRBJ2-2; 7 bases line up with TRBD2. With 0 bases clipped from V and 4 bases from J, the junction kept 17 bases outside the gene matches. Germline V gene lookup returns CDR1 MGHRA and CDR2 YSYEKL. This CDR3 has 20 residues. The CDR3 loop reads CASSQDLSQVSGTSTGELFF. The CDR3 coding sequence is TGCGCCAGCAGCCAAGATCTCTCTCAGGTAAGCGGGACGAGCACCGGGGAGCTGTTTTTT.

The V call is TRBV18, the J call TRBJ2-3, with D tentatively TRBD2 (6 bases). The CDR3 totals 15 residues. With 3 bases removed from V and 4 bases from J, the gap between germline ends came to 14 bases. The germline V gene has CDR1 KGHSH and CDR2 LQKENI. The CDR3 spells CASSPGGLVADTQYF. CDR3 DNA sequence: TGTGCCAGCTCACCCGGAGGGTTGGTCGCAGATACGCAGTATTTT.